This paragraph reports one T cell receptor beta chain. The target antigen is unknown. Looked up from germline, CDR1 is LGHNT and CDR2 is FRNRAP. V dropped 4 bases and J dropped 15 bases, with 22 bases sitting between them. This CDR3 is built from 14 residues. Graves' hyperthyroidism is called stable when ophthalmopathy does not progress within 18 months. Amplification yielded TCR beta CDR3 regions, with RNA transcripts as the source. HTBI primers drove first-round RT-PCR of the TCR CDR3. TCRdb processed the multiplex PCR reads anew with MiXCR; each CDR3 protein has one entry. In the table there are roughly 420,000 distinct CDR3 sequences, around 14% of which are singletons. The data were obtained in a study of T cells in Graves' hyperthyroidism and ophthalmopathy. The study, taken as a whole, reports: Most thyroid clonotypes expanded above 0.001 appeared in blood too.

This receptor was taken from a woman aged 18 to 35 with Graves' hyperthyroidism. The source material was blood. The chain uses TRBV12-5 and TRBJ2-1, with D perhaps TRBD2 (7 bases). The CDR3 reads CASGSTAGARRGFF. CDR3 bases: TGTGCTAGTGGTTCGACCGCGGGGGCTAGGCGGGGGTTCTTC. Together with reference TRBV12-5 and TRBJ2-1, the CDR3 gives the full variable domain: DARVTQTPRHKVTEMGQEVTMRCQPILGHNTVFWYRQTMMQGLELLAYFRNRAPLDDSGMPKDRFSAEMPDATLATLKIQPSEPRDSAVYFCASGSTAGARRGFFGPGTRLTVL.